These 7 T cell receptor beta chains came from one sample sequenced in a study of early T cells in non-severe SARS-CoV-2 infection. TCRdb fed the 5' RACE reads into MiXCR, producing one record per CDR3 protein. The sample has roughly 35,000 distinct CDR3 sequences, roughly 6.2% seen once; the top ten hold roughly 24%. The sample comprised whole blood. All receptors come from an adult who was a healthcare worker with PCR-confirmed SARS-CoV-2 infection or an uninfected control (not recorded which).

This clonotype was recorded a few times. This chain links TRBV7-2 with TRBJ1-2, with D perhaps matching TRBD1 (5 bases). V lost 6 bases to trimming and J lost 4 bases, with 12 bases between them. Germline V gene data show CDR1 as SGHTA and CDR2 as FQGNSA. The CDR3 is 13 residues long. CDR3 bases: TGTGCCAGCAGGCCAACAGGCCCCTATGGCTACACCTTC. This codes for CASRPTGPYGYTF. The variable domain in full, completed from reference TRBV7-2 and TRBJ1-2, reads GAGVSQSPSNKVTEKGKDVELRCDPISGHTALYWYRQSLGQGLEFLIYFQGNSAPDKSGLPSDRFSAERTGGSVSTLTIQRTQQEDSAVYLCASRPTGPYGYTFGSGTRLTVV.

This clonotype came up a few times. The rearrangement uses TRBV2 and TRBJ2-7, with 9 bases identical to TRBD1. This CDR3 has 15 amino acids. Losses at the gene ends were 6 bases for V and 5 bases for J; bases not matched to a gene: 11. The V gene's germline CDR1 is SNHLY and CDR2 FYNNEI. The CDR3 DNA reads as TGTGCCAGCAGGCCCCCGGGACAGGGCCTACACGAGCAGTACTTC. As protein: CASRPPGQGLHEQYF. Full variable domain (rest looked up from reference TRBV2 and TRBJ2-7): EPEVTQTPSHQVTQMGQEVILRCVPISNHLYFYWYRQILGQKVEFLVSFYNNEISEKSEIFDDQFSVERPDGSNFTLKIRSTKLEDSAMYFCASRPPGQGLHEQYFGPGTRLTVT.

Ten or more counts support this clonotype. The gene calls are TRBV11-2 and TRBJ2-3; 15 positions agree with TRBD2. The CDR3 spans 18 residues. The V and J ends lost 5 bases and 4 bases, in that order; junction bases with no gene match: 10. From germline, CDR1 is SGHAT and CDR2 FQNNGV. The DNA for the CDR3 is TGTGCCAGCAGCGGCCCCGGGACTAGCGGGAGGACGGCAGATACGCAGTATTTT. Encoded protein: CASSGPGTSGRTADTQYF.

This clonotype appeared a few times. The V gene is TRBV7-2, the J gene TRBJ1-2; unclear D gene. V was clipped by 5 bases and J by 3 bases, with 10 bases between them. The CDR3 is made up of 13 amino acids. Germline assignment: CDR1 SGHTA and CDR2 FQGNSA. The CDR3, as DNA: TGTGCCAGCAGCCAATGGGCCGACTATGGCTACACCTTC. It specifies CASSQWADYGYTF.

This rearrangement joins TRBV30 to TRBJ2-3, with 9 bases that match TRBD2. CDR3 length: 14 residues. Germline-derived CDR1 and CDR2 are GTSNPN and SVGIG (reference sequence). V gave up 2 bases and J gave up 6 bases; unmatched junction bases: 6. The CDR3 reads CAWSMGLASDTQYF. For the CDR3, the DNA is TGTGCCTGGAGTATGGGACTAGCTTCTGATACGCAGTATTTT.

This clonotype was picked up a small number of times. CDR3 region: CSARSGTSGKGDEQFF. CDR3 nucleotide sequence: TGCAGTGCTCGCTCCGGGACTAGCGGGAAAGGGGATGAGCAGTTCTTC. The chain has TRBV20-1 and TRBJ2-1, with 13 bases identical to TRBD2. From germline, CDR1 is DFQATT and CDR2 SNEGSKA (reference sequence). Trimming at V came to 5 bases and at J to 8 bases, leaving 12 bases not matched to a gene. The CDR3 runs to 16 residues.

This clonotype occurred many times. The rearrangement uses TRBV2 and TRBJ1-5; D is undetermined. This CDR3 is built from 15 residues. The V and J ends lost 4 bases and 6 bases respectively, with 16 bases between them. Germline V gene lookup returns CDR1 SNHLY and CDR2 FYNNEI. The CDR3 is CASSARVGSGQPQHF. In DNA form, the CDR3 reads TGTGCCAGCAGTGCACGCGTCGGTTCCGGTCAGCCCCAGCATTTT.